Listed below are T cell receptor beta chains from one sample, sequenced in a study of PD-L1 blockade in urothelial cancer. The repertoire was sequenced with immunoSEQ multiplex PCR; TCRdb's copy has only in-frame clones and lacks some. This sample has around 34,000 clones, with approximately 86% found just once. Here the sequenced sample was PBMCs, taken around atezolizumab (anti-PD-L1) treatment. All receptors derive from an elderly man with urothelial cancer. Each CDR3 is given with its conserved first and last residue. Each record gives: V gene, J gene, D gene, clone size, CDR3 DNA, CDR3 protein. A D gene is named only where the DNA matches it firmly. The listing skips clone size in some rows; elsewhere it reads once, few, many or a size class.

TRBV7-2,TRBJ2-5,TRBD1,NA,TGTGCCAGCAGCTTCGGACAGGCTACCCAGTACTTC,CASSFGQATQYF
TRBV9,TRBJ1-5,NA,NA,TGTGCCAGCAGCGTAGATCAGGGTAGCAATCAGCCCCAGCATTTT,CASSVDQGSNQPQHF
TRBV6-5,TRBJ2-3,NA,NA,TGTGCCAGCAGTTACCAGGGGCGGGTGGGTACGCAGTATTTT,CASSYQGRVGTQYF
TRBV19,TRBJ2-1,TRBD2,once,TGTGCCAGTAGACTAGCGGGTAACAATGAGCAGTTCTTC,CASRLAGNNEQFF
TRBV18,TRBJ2-7,TRBD1,NA,TGTGCCAGCTCACCACAGGGGGCCGAGGCGCAGTACTTC,CASSPQGAEAQYF
TRBV18,TRBJ2-7,NA,NA,TGTGCCAGCTCACCGGTTAGACAAAGCTCCTACGAGCAGTACTTC,CASSPVRQSSYEQYF
TRBV18,TRBJ1-5,NA,NA,TGTGCCAGCTCCCCCTATGGAGGGCGCAATCAGCCCCAGCATTTT,CASSPYGGRNQPQHF
TRBV19,TRBJ2-1,TRBD2,NA,TGTGCCAGTAGTATGGGGGCTAGCGGGAGTATGAATGAGCAGTTCTTC,CASSMGASGSMNEQFF
TRBV5-4,TRBJ2-7,NA,NA,TGTGCCAGCAGCTTATGGGGGGACAGAGCCTACGAGCAGTACTTC,CASSLWGDRAYEQYF
TRBV10-3,TRBJ2-3,TRBD2,NA,TGTGCCATCAGTGAGACGGGGGGGGGTACGCAGTATTTT,CAISETGGGTQYF
TRBV15,TRBJ2-5,NA,NA,TGTGCCACCAGCATCGCAGAGGGGGGGGTGGAGACCCAGTACTTC,CATSIAEGGVETQYF
TRBV9,TRBJ1-2,NA,NA,TGTGCCAGCAGCGTAGAGGTTGGGGGGAGTCGAGGCTACACCTTC,CASSVEVGGSRGYTF
TRBV2,TRBJ2-7,TRBD2,NA,TGTGCCAGCAGTGGGACTAGCGACCCCCCCTACGAGCAGTACTTC,CASSGTSDPPYEQYF
TRBV9,TRBJ2-7,NA,NA,TGTGCCAGCAGCGTAGGTAGCGACTCCTACGAGCAGTACTTC,CASSVGSDSYEQYF
TRBV11-3,TRBJ2-1,NA,NA,TGTGCCAGCAGCTTCAGGGTTCTCCCCTACAATGAGCAGTTCTTC,CASSFRVLPYNEQFF
TRBV4-1,TRBJ1-4,TRBD1,NA,TGCGCCAGCAGCCGGACAGGGGATGAAAAACTGTTTTTT,CASSRTGDEKLFF
TRBV5-1,TRBJ2-7,NA,once,TGCGCCAGCAGCGGAATGAGAACCGGGGACTACGAGCAGTACTTC,CASSGMRTGDYEQYF
TRBV11-2,TRBJ2-2,TRBD1,NA,TGTGCCAGCCGGGTCCTAAGGGAAGGGGGCGGCGGGGAGCTGTTTTTT,CASRVLREGGGGELFF
TRBV19,TRBJ1-1,NA,NA,TGTGCCAGTAGTACCACAGGGATGAACACTGAAGCTTTCTTT,CASSTTGMNTEAFF
TRBV5-1,TRBJ2-1,TRBD2,NA,TGCGCCAGCAGCTTCAGTAGTATCCGACTAGCGGGATCCAATGAGCAGTTCTTC,CASSFSSIRLAGSNEQFF
TRBV4-3,TRBJ2-5,NA,NA,TGCGCCAGCAGCCAAGATGTCGGGAGAGAGACCCAGTACTTC,CASSQDVGRETQYF
TRBV5-1,TRBJ2-1,TRBD2,NA,TGCGCCAGCAGCTCCGGGACTAGCGGCAATGAGCAGTTCTTC,CASSSGTSGNEQFF
TRBV27,TRBJ2-1,NA,NA,TGTGCCAGCAGACCAGATCTGTACAATGAGCAGTTCTTC,CASRPDLYNEQFF
TRBV6-6,TRBJ1-1,NA,NA,TGTGCCAGCAGCCCCACAGGGATCAACACTGAAGCTTTCTTT,CASSPTGINTEAFF
TRBV9,TRBJ2-3,TRBD2,NA,TGTGCCAGCAGCGCGGGACTAGCGGGGGGTCGAACAGATACGCAGTATTTT,CASSAGLAGGRTDTQYF
TRBV7-9,TRBJ2-3,TRBD2,NA,TGTGCCAGCAGCTTAGTTTTAGCGGGAGGGCCCGAGTATACGCAGTATTTT,CASSLVLAGGPEYTQYF
TRBV5-1,TRBJ2-6,NA,NA,TGCGCCAGCAGCTCTACGGAGACAGGCTCTGGGGCCAACGTCCTGACTTTC,CASSSTETGSGANVLTF
TRBV19,TRBJ2-2,TRBD1,NA,TGTGCCAGTATGGGACAGACCATCACCGGGGAGCTGTTTTTT,CASMGQTITGELFF
TRBV9,TRBJ2-1,TRBD1,NA,TGTGCCAGCAGCGTAGGGGACAGGGAGTATCTTTGGCAGTTCTTC,CASSVGDREYLWQFF
TRBV5-1,TRBJ2-7,NA,NA,TGCGCCAGCAGCTTGGGCTCAGGGGTCTTCGACGAGCAGTACTTC,CASSLGSGVFDEQYF
TRBV29-1,TRBJ1-2,NA,NA,TGCAGCGTTGAAGTTGGCAGGAACTATGGCTACACCTTC,CSVEVGRNYGYTF
TRBV18,TRBJ2-3,NA,once,TGTGCCAGCTCACCATGGGGACTTTCACCCACAGATACGCAGTATTTT,CASSPWGLSPTDTQYF
TRBV2,TRBJ1-4,TRBD1,NA,TGTGCCAGCACCAAGGGACAGGGGGCGAGACTGTTTTTT,CASTKGQGARLFF
TRBV4-2,TRBJ2-1,NA,NA,TGTGCCAGCAGCCAGACAGTCGGAGTATCCGGCAATGAGCAGTTCTTC,CASSQTVGVSGNEQFF
TRBV28,TRBJ2-2,NA,NA,TGTGCCAGCAGCCAGAGACTGGACACCGGGGAGCTGTTTTTT,CASSQRLDTGELFF
TRBV4-1,TRBJ2-5,NA,NA,TGCGCCAGCAGCCAAGATCTGGGGCAGGGGCAAGAGACCCAGTACTTC,CASSQDLGQGQETQYF
TRBV5-1,TRBJ2-7,NA,NA,TGCGCCAGCAGCTCCGGGGGGCAGCTCTCCGAGCAGTACTTC,CASSSGGQLSEQYF
TRBV10-1,TRBJ2-6,TRBD1,once,TGCGCCAGCTGGGACAGGGGTAGCGGGGCCAACGTCCTGACTTTC,CASWDRGSGANVLTF
TRBV4-1,TRBJ1-2,NA,NA,TGCGCCAGCAGCCAAGATCACCCTGGACAGAATGGCTACACCTTC,CASSQDHPGQNGYTF
TRBV7-2,TRBJ1-1,NA,NA,TGTGCCAGCAGTCAACAGGCCCTGAACACTGAAGCTTTCTTT,CASSQQALNTEAFF
TRBV23-1,TRBJ1-5,TRBD1,NA,TGCGCCAGCAGCGGGACAGGGGGTTGGGATCAGCCCCAGCATTTT,CASSGTGGWDQPQHF
TRBV4-1,TRBJ2-4,TRBD2,few,TGCGCCAGCAGCCAACCTGGACTAGCTTGGATAGCCAAAAACATTCAGTACTTC,CASSQPGLAWIAKNIQYF
TRBV2,TRBJ2-7,NA,NA,TGTGCCAGCAGGACGGGGTCCGGTCTAAAGCAGTACTTC,CASRTGSGLKQYF
TRBV6-5,TRBJ1-2,TRBD1,NA,TGTGCCAGCAGCGGGAACAGGGGACGAGATGGCTACACCTTC,CASSGNRGRDGYTF
TRBV11-2,TRBJ2-2,TRBD1,NA,TGTGCCAGCAGCTCTCCCGGGGACAGGGTATTTGGCGGGGAGCTGTTTTTT,CASSSPGDRVFGGELFF